This entry concerns a single T cell receptor beta chain. The target antigen is unknown. This entry comes from a study of CD4 T cells in relation to SARS-CoV-2 and coronaviruses. Method: immunoSEQ multiplex PCR; TCRdb's copy keeps in-frame clones and lacks some. The sample includes about 11,000 clones, 65% to 75% of them seen just once. The unexposed donors gave CD4+ T cells in about 2011-2019, prior to COVID-19. After about ten days of culture, CD4+ T cells were isolated. Trimming shortened V by 4 bases and J by 5 bases, and 15 bases separated the two germline ends. Germline values: CDR1 SNHLY, CDR2 FYNNEI. This CDR3 is 15 amino acids long.

This clonotype originated in a human donor in good health. This chain joins TRBV2 and TRBJ1-5; D may be TRBD1 (5 bases). The specimen was CD4+ T cells from PBMCs, cultured in vitro. This CDR3 reads CASSGESLGHQPQHF. The CDR3 nucleotides read TGTGCCAGCAGTGGGGAGTCTCTGGGGCATCAGCCCCAGCATTTT.